This T cell receptor beta chain is from a study of T cell repertoires in cytomegalovirus infection. Study details: Through public TCR beta signatures, both CMV infection and matching HLA type were indicated.

This CDR3 spans 17 amino acids. Germline CDR1 reads SEHNR; CDR2 reads FQNEAQ (reference sequence). The J segment lost 1 base and the V segment lost 6 bases, leaving 10 bases of the junction unmatched. This clonotype was found a few times. The antigen remains undetermined. Each CDR3 protein is one row after TCRdb ran MiXCR on the reads. The sample comprises just over 300,000 distinct CDR3 sequences, roughly 16% of which are singletons, and more than 10% rests with the top ten. Study conclusions and caveats: Cumulative frequency of public TCR beta families picked out carriers of CMV plus the relevant HLA. The response measured ex vivo was dominated by TCR beta clonotypes (HLA-C-restricted and CMV-specific).

This rearrangement joins TRBV7-9 to TRBJ2-2, with TRBD1 matching over 8 bases. This TCR came from a human donor in good health (CMV status not recorded). Some clones in this sample may be carry-over from other donors' samples. Sequencing was done on a sample of PBMCs. For the CDR3, the DNA is TGTGCCAGCAGATTCAAGGCCGGGACAGGGAACACCGGGGAGCTGTTTTTT. Its translation: CASRFKAGTGNTGELFF.